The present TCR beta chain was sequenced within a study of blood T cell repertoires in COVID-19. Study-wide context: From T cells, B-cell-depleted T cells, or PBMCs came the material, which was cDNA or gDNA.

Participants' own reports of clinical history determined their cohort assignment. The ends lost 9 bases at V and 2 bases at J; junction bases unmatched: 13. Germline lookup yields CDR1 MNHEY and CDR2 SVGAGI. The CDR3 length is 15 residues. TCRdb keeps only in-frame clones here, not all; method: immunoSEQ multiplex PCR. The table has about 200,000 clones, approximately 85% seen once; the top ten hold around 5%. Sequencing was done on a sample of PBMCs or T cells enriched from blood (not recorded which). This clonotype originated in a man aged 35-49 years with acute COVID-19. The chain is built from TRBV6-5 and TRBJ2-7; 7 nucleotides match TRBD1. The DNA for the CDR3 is TGTGCCAGTAGAGCCGGACCTGGGACAGCCTACGAGCAGTACTTC. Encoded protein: CASRAGPGTAYEQYF.